The T cell receptor beta chain described here comes from a study of CD8 T cells in ankylosing spondylitis. Findings and caveats of the study: The study identified a TCR beta motif of 7 or 8 highly homologous variants that appeared characteristic of ankylosing spondylitis blood.

With V trimmed by 3 bases and J by 2 bases, 13 bases remained unmatched. CDR1 is LNHNV and CDR2 is YYDKDF in the germline V gene (reference sequence). This CDR3 comprises 18 residues. Many counts were recorded for this clonotype. What it recognizes is unknown. MiXCR was run by TCRdb on the 5' RACE reads, yielding one entry per CDR3 protein. Of 85,000 to 100,000 distinct CDR3 sequences listed, 8.8% were seen once; the top ten hold just over 5%. Sequencing was done on a sample of blood, either unsorted or a sorted T cell fraction (not recorded which). The TCR sequence derives from a male donor with ankylosing spondylitis or in good health (not recorded which). The chain recombines TRBV15 with TRBJ2-3, with 8 bases aligning to TRBD2. The CDR3, as DNA: TGTGCCACCAGCAGGCTTTCCCCTCCCGGGGGGGACACAGATACGCAGTATTTT. Protein product: CATSRLSPPGGDTDTQYF.